This T cell receptor beta chain was identified during a study of blood T cell repertoires in COVID-19. About the study: Samples representing acute and convalescent COVID-19 were sourced from the United States, Italy and Spain.

Original handling: Reference gene primer amplification in the assay estimated nucleated cell counts. Only in-frame clones appear in the TCRdb table, and some are missing; sequencing was by immunoSEQ multiplex PCR. That table furnishes V, J and clone size, whereas the DNA furnished D and trimming. Counted here are 130,000 to 150,000 clones, approximately 91% occurring once; the ten biggest clones make up 2% to 2.5%. Germline V CDR1 and CDR2: SGHAT, FQNNGV. V dropped 1 base and J dropped 11; count of bases not matched to a gene: 11. This CDR3 region has 14 residues. The material sequenced was peripheral blood. V and J are TRBV11-2 and TRBJ2-7; 7 positions match TRBD2. The source is a human donor in a cohort sampled during active COVID-19. As DNA, the CDR3 is TGTGCCAGCAGCTTAGTTACTAGCGAGCCGCCAAAGTACTTC. It translates to CASSLVTSEPPKYF.